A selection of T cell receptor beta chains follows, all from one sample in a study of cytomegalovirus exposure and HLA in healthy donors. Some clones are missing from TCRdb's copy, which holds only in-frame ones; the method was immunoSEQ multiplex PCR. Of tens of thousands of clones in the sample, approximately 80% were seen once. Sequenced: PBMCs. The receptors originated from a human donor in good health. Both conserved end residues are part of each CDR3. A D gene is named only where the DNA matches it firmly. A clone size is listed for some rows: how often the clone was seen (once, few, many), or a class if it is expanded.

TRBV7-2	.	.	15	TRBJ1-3	TGTGCCAGCAGCCCGTACAGGGCAACTGGAAACACCATATATTTT	CASSPYRATGNTIYF
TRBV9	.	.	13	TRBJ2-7	TGTGCCAGCAGCGTAGCTCCTGGGAGGGAGCAGTACTTC	CASSVAPGREQYF
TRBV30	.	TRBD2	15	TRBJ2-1	TGTGCCTGGAGTTCGAGACTAGCGGGAGACAATGAGCAGTTCTTC	CAWSSRLAGDNEQFF
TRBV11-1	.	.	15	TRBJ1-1	TGTGCCAGCAGCTTAGCAGGGACAACGAACACTGAAGCTTTCTTT	CASSLAGTTNTEAFF
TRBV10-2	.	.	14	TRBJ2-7	TGCGCCAGCAGTGAGTTATCTCCAGGCTACGAGCAGTACTTC	CASSELSPGYEQYF
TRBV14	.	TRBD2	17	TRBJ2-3	TGTGCCAGCAGCCAATTTAGGGCAGCGGGGGGCACAGATACGCAGTATTTT	CASSQFRAAGGTDTQYF
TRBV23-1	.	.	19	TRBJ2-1	TGCGCCAGCAGTCAACCCCTCCGAGTCAGGGGGGTCTCCTACAATGAGCAGTTCTTC	CASSQPLRVRGVSYNEQFF
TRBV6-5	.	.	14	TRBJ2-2	TGTGCCTGTGCCCCAGGCCCGAACACCGGGGAGCTGTTTTTT	CACAPGPNTGELFF
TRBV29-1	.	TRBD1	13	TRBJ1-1	TGCAGCGTTGACAGGGGGCGAGACACTGAAGCTTTCTTT	CSVDRGRDTEAFF
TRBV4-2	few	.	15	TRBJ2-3	TGTGCCAGCAGCCAAGGGACTTCCAACACAGATACGCAGTATTTT	CASSQGTSNTDTQYF
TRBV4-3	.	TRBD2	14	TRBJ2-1	TGCGCCAGCAGCCGACTAGCGGTTTACAATGAGCAGTTCTTC	CASSRLAVYNEQFF
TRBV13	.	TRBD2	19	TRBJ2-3	TGTGCCAGCAGCTCCCTACCGGGACTAGCGGGAGTTAGCACAGATACGCAGTATTTT	CASSSLPGLAGVSTDTQYF
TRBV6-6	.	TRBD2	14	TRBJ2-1	TGTGCCAGCAGCCCACTAGCGGCTTACAATGAGCAGTTCTTC	CASSPLAAYNEQFF
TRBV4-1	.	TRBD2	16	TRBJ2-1	TGCGCCAGCAGCCAAGGAAGAATAGCGGGGAACAATGAGCAGTTCTTC	CASSQGRIAGNNEQFF
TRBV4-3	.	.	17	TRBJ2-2	TGCGCCAGCAGCCAACGCAGGGACAAACCGAACACCGGGGAGCTGTTTTTT	CASSQRRDKPNTGELFF
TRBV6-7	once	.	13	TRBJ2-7	TGTGCCAGCAGTTACACCTCCAGGGGCGAGCAGTACTTC	CASSYTSRGEQYF